This T cell receptor beta chain was identified during a study of Ad26.COV2.S vaccination and SARS-CoV-2 variants. Study-wide background: In the study, Ad26.COV2.S was injected intramuscularly once, or twice 56 days apart.

This CDR3 is 14 amino acids long. Germline trimming cut 2 bases from V and 5 bases from J; bases unmatched to any gene: 2. In germline, CDR1 is GTSNPN, CDR2 SVGIG (reference sequence). The treatment here: 19 received Ad26.COV2.S at low or high dose, single or two shots; a few received placebo; per-sample allocation not given. The investigators took samples on day 63 after the first vaccine or placebo injection. In its sample, this clone was seen many times. The assay was immunoSEQ multiplex PCR, and TCRdb's table has in-frame clones only and misses some. The profile shows under 400,000 clones, around 87% of them singletons.

The V call is TRBV30, the J call TRBJ1-6; 8 nucleotides agree with TRBD1. The source of this sequence is a person between 18 and 65 years old who received the Ad26.COV2.S COVID-19 vaccine or a placebo. Sequences were derived from peripheral blood, sampled in a trial of Ad26.COV2.S vaccine versus placebo. CDR3 DNA sequence: TGTGCCTGGAGTCAGGGACAGGATAATTCACCCCTCCACTTT. Translated, it gives CAWSQGQDNSPLHF.